These T cell receptor beta chains were read from a single sample in a study of beta chain features in type 1 diabetes. The protocol was immunoSEQ multiplex PCR, while the TCRdb copy is restricted to in-frame clones and leaves out a portion. The sample contains around 280,000 clones, roughly 15% of which appear only once. The material sequenced was naive CD4+ T cells from blood. The receptor source for this set is a man aged 18-30 years with type 1 diabetes. CDR3s include the opening cysteine and the closing phenylalanine or tryptophan. The order of the fields is D gene, V gene, clone size, J gene, CDR3 DNA, CDR3 protein. D genes are given only for firm matches. Only some rows state a clone size, as once, few, many or a class for expanded clones.

TRBD1	TRBV28	few	TRBJ1-2	TGTGCCAGCAGTTTACCAGACAGGGCCTATGGCTACACCTTC	CASSLPDRAYGYTF
NA	TRBV13	NA	TRBJ2-2	TGTGCCAGCAGCTTTACAGGTACCGGGGAGCTGTTTTTT	CASSFTGTGELFF
NA	TRBV5-1	few	TRBJ1-4	TGCGCCAGCAGCGCGGGACGGATTAATGAAAAACTGTTTTTT	CASSAGRINEKLFF
TRBD1	TRBV25-1	few	TRBJ1-1	TGTGCCAGCAGTGAGGGACAGATCACTGAAGCTTTCTTT	CASSEGQITEAFF
TRBD2	TRBV6-6	NA	TRBJ2-7	TGTGCCAGCAGTTACCTGCGGGGGGACTACGAGCAGTACTTC	CASSYLRGDYEQYF
NA	TRBV11-2	few	TRBJ1-5	TGTGCCAGCAGCGGAGATAGCAATCAGCCCCAGCATTTT	CASSGDSNQPQHF
NA	TRBV5-1	once	TRBJ1-4	TGCGCCAGCAGCCTGGTGGGCCAAGGCAGTGAAAAACTGTTTTTT	CASSLVGQGSEKLFF
TRBD2	TRBV28	NA	TRBJ2-1	TGTGCCAGTCTAGCGGGAGCAGTCGAGTTCTTC	CASLAGAVEFF
TRBD2	TRBV11-3	few	TRBJ2-1	TGTGCCAGCAGCTACTCCGGGACTAGCGGCAATGAGCAGTTCTTC	CASSYSGTSGNEQFF
NA	TRBV5-1	NA	TRBJ2-2	TGCGCCAGCAGATTGGGCCCGGACACCGGGGAGCTGTTTTTT	CASRLGPDTGELFF
NA	TRBV27	few	TRBJ2-3	TGTGCCAGCAGTTTGATCAGGGGTAGTTTAGGCACAGATACGCAGTATTTT	CASSLIRGSLGTDTQYF
NA	TRBV30	few	TRBJ2-7	TGTGCCTGGAGTCCCGCCTTGGCGCCCGGGTCCGAGCAGTACTTC	CAWSPALAPGSEQYF
TRBD2	TRBV18	few	TRBJ2-5	TGTGCCAGCTCACCCCCACTAGCGGTGAGGGGGGAGACCCAGTACTTC	CASSPPLAVRGETQYF
NA	TRBV18	few	TRBJ2-7	TGTGCCAGCTCACCGGGACATGGAGACAACGAGCAGTACTTC	CASSPGHGDNEQYF
NA	TRBV6-1	NA	TRBJ2-4	TGTGCCAGCAAAGTCTCTCCTACGGCCAAAAACATTCAGTACTTC	CASKVSPTAKNIQYF
NA	TRBV19	NA	TRBJ1-2	TGTGCCAGTAGTATAGGAGGAGCTCCCTATGGCTACACCTTC	CASSIGGAPYGYTF
TRBD1	TRBV10-3	few	TRBJ2-2	TGTGCCATCAGGGGGACAGACAGGAACACCGGGGAGCTGTTTTTT	CAIRGTDRNTGELFF
NA	TRBV10-3	NA	TRBJ2-7	TGTGCCATCAGTGCATCGGCCGGGAATAGGGAGCAGTACTTC	CAISASAGNREQYF
NA	TRBV5-1	NA	TRBJ2-1	TGCGCCAGCAGCCCCCCCGGACAACCCTCGTACAATGAGCAGTTCTTC	CASSPPGQPSYNEQFF
NA	TRBV16	few	TRBJ2-7	TGTGCCAGCAGCCCTTACCGAGACAGGCACGAGCAGTACTTC	CASSPYRDRHEQYF
TRBD2	TRBV6-1	NA	TRBJ2-7	TGTGCCAGCAGTGAATTTGAGGCGGGAGGGACCTACGAGCAGTACTTC	CASSEFEAGGTYEQYF
NA	TRBV28	few	TRBJ1-6	TGTGCCAGCAGTTTACGGGGAACTGAAGGACCCCTCCACTTT	CASSLRGTEGPLHF
TRBD1	TRBV10-3	NA	TRBJ1-1	TGTGCCATCACCAACAGGGGAGGCACTGAAGCTTTCTTT	CAITNRGGTEAFF
TRBD1	TRBV4-3	NA	TRBJ1-3	TGCGCCAGCAGCCTCCGGGACAGGGAAACCAACACCATATATTTT	CASSLRDRETNTIYF
TRBD2	TRBV20-1	few	TRBJ2-1	TGCAGTGCTGGGGAGCGGGAGAGGCAGTTCTTC	CSAGERERQFF
TRBD1	TRBV28	NA	TRBJ1-2	TGTGCCAGCAGTCGACAGGGAATAAGCGGCTACACCTTC	CASSRQGISGYTF
TRBD2	TRBV6-1	few	TRBJ2-7	TGTGCCAGCGGGGGACTAGCGGGACGTCAGTACTTC	CASGGLAGRQYF